This entry lists 27 T cell receptor beta chains sequenced from one sample in a study of graft-versus-host responses after intestinal transplantation. Graft specimens yielded both intraepithelial and lamina propria lymphocytes. Here immunoSEQ multiplex PCR was the method, and the copy in TCRdb shows in-frame clones only, minus some. The sample holds about 6,400 clones, around four fifths seen once. The input for sequencing was ileum tissue, taken around 300 days after intestinal transplant. These TCRs come from a human patient who received an intestinal transplant, so some T cells may come from the graft donor.

The sample holds one count of this clone. This rearrangement joins TRBV21-1 to TRBJ1-2; the table's D call, TRBD1, has no DNA check behind it. TRBV21-1 constitutes a pseudogene. CDR3 length equals 14 residues. The CDR3 reads CASSEDRGRYGYTF. The CDR3 DNA is TGTGCCAGCAGCGAAGACAGGGGGCGATATGGCTACACCTTC.

This chain joins TRBV6-5 and TRBJ1-3; the match to TRBD1 covers 7 bases. The CDR3 totals 15 residues. The ends lost 2 bases at V and 2 bases at J; junction bases unmatched: 3. Germline loops: CDR1 MNHEY, CDR2 SVGAGI. CDR3: CASSYATGTGNTIYF. The CDR3 bases are TGTGCCAGCAGTTACGCGACAGGGACTGGAAACACCATATATTTT.

The chain uses TRBV9 and TRBJ1-5; D is possibly TRBD1 (6 bases). The CDR3 contains 16 residues. Trimming stripped 1 base from V and 1 base from J, with 12 bases between. Germline CDR1 reads SGDLS; CDR2 reads YYNGEE. The CDR3 is CASSVTGDISNQPQHF. The CDR3 DNA is TGTGCCAGCAGCGTAACGGGGGACATCAGCAATCAGCCCCAGCATTTT. The whole variable domain, filled in from reference TRBV9 and TRBJ1-5, reads DSGVTQTPKHLITATGQRVTLRCSPRSGDLSVYWYQQSLDQGLQFLIQYYNGEERAKGNILERFSAQQFPDLHSELNLSSLELGDSALYFCASSVTGDISNQPQHFGDGTRLSIL.

This clone was detected once. The rearrangement uses TRBV4-1 and TRBJ1-2; D may be TRBD1 (5 bases). Germline CDR1 reads MGHRA; CDR2 reads YSYEKL. Trimming stripped 4 bases from V and 7 bases from J, with 13 bases between. The CDR3 covers 13 residues. CDR3 DNA: TGCGCCAGCAGCCTGGAGGGGCGAAGTGGCTACACCTTC. Translating it yields CASSLEGRSGYTF.

The V and J genes are TRBV28 and TRBJ1-1; unclear D gene. Trimming pared 3 bases from V and 1 base from J, leaving 3 bases between. This CDR3 has 12 amino acids. From germline, CDR1 is MDHEN and CDR2 SYDVKM. Written as DNA, the CDR3 is TGTGCCAGCAGTTTCAGGAACACTGAAGCTTTCTTT. Residues: CASSFRNTEAFF.

The rearrangement uses TRBV28 and TRBJ1-2; the D gene is possibly TRBD1 (6 bases). V shed 5 bases and J shed 2 bases, with 21 bases lying between them. Germline CDR1 is MDHEN and CDR2 is SYDVKM. The CDR3 extends over 17 amino acids. The CDR3 loop is CASSPYYRTARNYGYTF. The CDR3 region has the DNA TGTGCCAGCAGTCCCTACTATCGGACAGCCAGAAACTATGGCTACACCTTC.

V gene TRBV6-1 combines with J gene TRBJ2-7; a weak D match, TRBD2 (5 bases). Germline V gene data show CDR1 as MNHNS and CDR2 as SASEGT. The CDR3 is made up of 14 amino acids. V lost 8 bases, J lost 1 base, and 15 bases lay in between. The CDR3 DNA reads as TGTGCCAGCGGTTGGAGCGGTTCATCCTACGAGCAGTACTTC. This encodes CASGWSGSSYEQYF.

J is TRBJ1-6 and V is TRBV6-5; D not certain. CDR1 is MNHEY, CDR2 SVGAGI, per germline. The CDR3 totals 14 residues. The V and J ends lost 5 bases and 10 bases respectively, with 15 bases between them. The CDR3 DNA follows: TGTGCCAGCAGTGCTGGCCTGACGGTCTCACCCCTCCACTTT. Encoded protein: CASSAGLTVSPLHF.

This chain uses TRBV5-5 with TRBJ1-6; 8 bases agree with TRBD1. The germline CDR1 and CDR2 sequences are SGHKS and YYEKEE (reference sequence). The CDR3 extends over 16 amino acids. V lost 0 bases, J lost 7 bases, and 6 bases stayed unmatched. Here the CDR3 reads CASSLVLDRGNSPLHF. CDR3 DNA sequence: TGTGCCAGCAGCTTGGTACTCGACAGGGGCAATTCACCCCTCCACTTT.

This rearrangement joins TRBV27 to TRBJ1-6; 7 nucleotides agree with TRBD1. From germline, CDR1 is MNHEY and CDR2 SMNVEV (reference sequence). The trim removed 4 bases at V and 0 bases at J, leaving 0 bases unmatched. The CDR3 spans 15 residues. CDR3 DNA: TGTGCCAGCAGTTGGGACAGCTCCTATAATTCACCCCTCCACTTT. Its translation is CASSWDSSYNSPLHF.

J is TRBJ2-3 and V is TRBV6-1, with D uncertain. CDR1 MNHNS and CDR2 SASEGT come from the germline V gene. Trimming shortened V by 3 bases and J by 2 bases, and 12 bases separated the two germline ends. This CDR3 comprises 15 residues. The CDR3 reads CASSDMARTTDTQYF. DNA for the CDR3: TGTGCCAGCAGTGATATGGCGAGGACCACAGATACGCAGTATTTT.

This chain joins TRBV5-4 and TRBJ2-2; TRBD2 might be the D (7 bases). Per the germline V gene, CDR1 is SGHNT and CDR2 is YYREEE (reference sequence). Trimming pared 10 bases from V and 3 bases from J, leaving 16 bases between. This CDR3 region has 14 residues. The CDR3 loop is CAASGGRDTGELFF. CDR3 nucleotide sequence: TGTGCCGCGTCCGGGGGGCGCGACACCGGGGAGCTGTTTTTT.

V gene TRBV29-1 combines with J gene TRBJ2-5; 8 bases fit TRBD2. This CDR3 region has 14 residues. Germline CDR1 reads SQVTM; CDR2 reads ANQGSEA. The ends lost 3 bases at V and 0 bases at J; junction bases unmatched: 3. The CDR3 sequence: CSVDRGGYQETQYF. The CDR3 DNA sequence: TGCAGCGTTGATCGCGGGGGGTACCAAGAGACCCAGTACTTC.

The rearrangement joins TRBV19 to TRBJ2-7; unclear D gene. The CDR3 is made up of 10 amino acids. CDR1 LNHDA and CDR2 SQIVND come from the germline V gene (reference sequence). With 4 bases removed from V and 3 bases from J, the gap between germline ends came to 1 base. CDR3 residues: CASSNYEQYF. The CDR3 bases are TGTGCCAGTAGTAACTACGAGCAGTACTTC.

The rearrangement uses TRBV5-1 and TRBJ1-3, with no clear D. The CDR3 covers 14 residues. Trimming left V 0 bases short and J 0 bases short, with 4 bases between. From germline, CDR1 is SGHRS and CDR2 YFSETQ. The CDR3 loop reads CASSLAVSGNTIYF. The CDR3 DNA reads as TGCGCCAGCAGCTTGGCGGTCTCTGGAAACACCATATATTTT.

This chain links TRBV11-2 with TRBJ2-2; D could derive from TRBD1 or TRBD2 (6 bases each). Germline assignment: CDR1 SGHAT and CDR2 FQNNGV. Trimming took 1 base from V and 4 from J, leaving 13 bases between them. There are 16 residues in the CDR3. CDR3: CASSLGGWGATGELFF. DNA of the CDR3: TGTGCCAGCAGCTTAGGAGGATGGGGGGCCACCGGGGAGCTGTTTTTT.

The chain uses TRBV5-4 and TRBJ2-7; D possibly corresponds to TRBD1 (7 bases). The CDR3 is 15 residues long. The germline gives CDR1 SGHNT, CDR2 YYREEE (reference sequence). Trimming took 0 bases from V and 6 from J, leaving 16 bases between them. CDR3: CASSLGGDTGAEQYF. Here the CDR3 DNA reads TGTGCCAGCAGCTTGGGGGGGGATACAGGGGCCGAGCAGTACTTC.

The J gene is TRBJ2-3, the V gene TRBV2; TRBD2 matches 7 bases. The CDR3 length is 17 residues. J lost 2 bases, V lost 2 bases, and 10 bases had no gene match. Germline V gene lookup returns CDR1 SNHLY and CDR2 FYNNEI. In DNA form, the CDR3 reads TGTGCCAGCAGTGAACATCCTAGCGGAGCCATCACAGATACGCAGTATTTT. Residues: CASSEHPSGAITDTQYF.

The chain links TRBV28 to TRBJ1-2; 7 bases align to TRBD1. Germline V gene sequence: CDR1 MDHEN, CDR2 SYDVKM. Trimming took 1 base from V and 4 from J; bases not matched to a gene: 3. This CDR3 region has 14 residues. The CDR3 reads CASSLSAGGYGYTF. DNA of the CDR3: TGTGCCAGCAGTTTATCTGCAGGGGGCTATGGCTACACCTTC.

Only one count was recorded for this clone. This rearrangement joins TRBV19 to TRBJ2-5; 14 nucleotides agree with TRBD2. From germline, CDR1 is LNHDA and CDR2 SQIVND (reference sequence). V lost 5 bases, J lost 5 bases, and 7 bases stayed unmatched. The CDR3 loop spans 16 amino acids. The chain's CDR3 is CASSPGTSGSGETQYF. Here the CDR3 DNA reads TGTGCCAGTAGTCCTGGGACTAGCGGGAGCGGGGAGACCCAGTACTTC.

This chain uses TRBV6-6 with TRBJ1-2; 7 nucleotides line up with TRBD1. CDR3 length: 13 amino acids. V lost 6 bases to trimming and J lost 8 bases; unmatched junction nucleotides: 9. Looked up from germline, CDR1 is MNHNY and CDR2 is SVGAGI (reference sequence). The CDR3 sequence: CASSPDRAGGYTF. The CDR3 DNA reads TGTGCCAGCAGCCCCGACAGGGCTGGGGGCTACACCTTC.

The chain joins TRBV7-9 to TRBJ2-3; 14 bases are shared with TRBD2. There are 16 residues in the CDR3. Germline CDR1 and CDR2: SEHNR and FQNEAQ (reference sequence). Trimming removed 2 bases from V and 5 bases from J; junction bases left unmatched: 3. CDR3 protein: CASSLRTSGGIDTQYF. In nucleotides, the CDR3 is TGTGCCAGCAGCTTACGGACTAGCGGGGGGATAGATACGCAGTATTTT.

The J gene is TRBJ2-1, the V gene TRBV2, with 11 bases lining up with TRBD2. V was clipped by 6 bases and J by 10 bases; unmatched bases: 11. The CDR3 sequence is 15 residues long. Germline values: CDR1 SNHLY, CDR2 FYNNEI. CDR3 coding DNA: TGTGCCAGCAGCACCGGGACTAGCGGCCCCCGGGAGCAGTTCTTC. Its protein is CASSTGTSGPREQFF.

The chain employs TRBV18 and TRBJ2-5, with D unresolved. V was trimmed by 4 bases and J by 2 bases, leaving 5 bases between them. This CDR3 region has 12 residues. Germline CDR1 and CDR2: KGHSH and LQKENI. CDR3 DNA sequence: TGTGCCAGCTCACAGGGTCAAGAGACCCAGTACTTC. Residues: CASSQGQETQYF.

This chain connects TRBV10-3 to TRBJ1-5, with 8 bases that match TRBD1. Germline lookup yields CDR1 ENHRY and CDR2 SYGVKD. The CDR3 loop spans 15 amino acids. V trimming: 3 bases; J trimming: 0 bases; junction bases outside the gene matches: 1. CDR3 amino acids: CAISDRGHSNQPQHF. CDR3 DNA: TGTGCCATCAGTGACAGGGGGCATAGCAATCAGCCCCAGCATTTT.

The chain is built from TRBV11-2 and TRBJ2-4, with D possibly being TRBD1 (6 bases). Germline V gene sequence: CDR1 SGHAT, CDR2 FQNNGV. The germline V and J ends were trimmed by 5 bases and 8 bases, with 19 bases remaining between them. The CDR3 totals 15 residues. The CDR3 DNA is TGTGCCAGCAGCCTGATGGGTTCACCAGGGGACATTCAGTACTTC. This gives the protein CASSLMGSPGDIQYF.

As concerns this clone: The same CDR3 is also encoded by other DNA sequences in this sample. CDR3 sequence (DNA): TGTGCCAGCAGCCCCCTAGTTGAGGGAAGGGCAGATACGCAGTATTTT. It is translated as CASSPLVEGRADTQYF. The chain joins TRBV5-6 to TRBJ2-3; weak D call: TRBD2 (5 bases). Germline V lookup: CDR1 SGHDT, CDR2 YYEEEE. V lost 4 bases to trimming and J lost 4 bases, with 19 bases between them. There are 16 residues in the CDR3.